These T cell receptor beta chains were read from a single sample in a study of T cells after yellow fever vaccination. In TCRdb, the 5' RACE reads were re-called with MiXCR into one record per CDR3 protein. The table records roughly 520,000 distinct CDR3 sequences, about a fifth of them present only once. Sample: PBMCs, taken less than 25 days after the first yellow fever vaccination. These TCRs come from a man younger than 30 who received the YFV17D yellow fever vaccine. CDR3s include the opening cysteine and the closing phenylalanine or tryptophan. The D gene is left open where the match is weak. Some rows mark clone size as missing; the rest say once, few, many or name a class of expanded clone.

cdr3_nt: TGCGCCAGCAGCCAGGAAAGGACAGGGGCCGGGGAGCTGTTTTTT
cdr3_aa: CASSQERTGAGELFF
j_call: TRBJ2-2
v_call: TRBV4-1
clone_size: -
d_call: TRBD1

cdr3_nt: TGTGCCTGGAAAAGGGACCTTATAGGTTACAATGAGCAGTTCTTC
cdr3_aa: CAWKRDLIGYNEQFF
j_call: TRBJ2-1
v_call: TRBV30
clone_size: -
d_call: -

cdr3_nt: TGTGCCAGCAGCTTTCGGGGAGCCAAACCTTGGGCCCAGTACTTC
cdr3_aa: CASSFRGAKPWAQYF
j_call: TRBJ2-5
v_call: TRBV7-3
clone_size: -
d_call: -

cdr3_nt: TGCAGTGCTACACAGGGGGCAGGAAACACCATATATTTT
cdr3_aa: CSATQGAGNTIYF
j_call: TRBJ1-3
v_call: TRBV20-1
clone_size: few
d_call: TRBD1

cdr3_nt: TGTGCCAGCAGCTTAACCGGACTAGCGGGGCTTTGGAATGAGCAGTTCTTC
cdr3_aa: CASSLTGLAGLWNEQFF
j_call: TRBJ2-1
v_call: TRBV7-8
clone_size: -
d_call: TRBD2

cdr3_nt: TGTGCCAGCAGCCCAAATTTCGGGTCCTACGAGCAGTACTTC
cdr3_aa: CASSPNFGSYEQYF
j_call: TRBJ2-7
v_call: TRBV9
clone_size: many
d_call: -

cdr3_nt: TGCGCCAGCAGCTTGGTGGGGACAGGGAATGGCTACACCTTC
cdr3_aa: CASSLVGTGNGYTF
j_call: TRBJ1-2
v_call: TRBV5-1
clone_size: -
d_call: TRBD1

cdr3_nt: TGTGCCAGCAGTTTCCGTCAGGCCCAGTACTTC
cdr3_aa: CASSFRQAQYF
j_call: TRBJ2-5
v_call: TRBV12-3/TRBV12-4
clone_size: -
d_call: -

cdr3_nt: TGTGCCAGCAGCTCCCCGGACACCCATCCCAGGGGGCAGTTCTTC
cdr3_aa: CASSSPDTHPRGQFF
j_call: TRBJ2-1
v_call: TRBV5-5
clone_size: -
d_call: -

cdr3_nt: TGTGCCTGGAGTGTAGAAGGTACGCAGTATTTT
cdr3_aa: CAWSVEGTQYF
j_call: TRBJ2-3
v_call: TRBV30
clone_size: few
d_call: -

cdr3_nt: TGCGCCAGCAGCCAAGAGGGGGGGGTAGACTACACCTTC
cdr3_aa: CASSQEGGVDYTF
j_call: TRBJ1-2
v_call: TRBV4-1
clone_size: few
d_call: -

cdr3_nt: TGCAGTGCTGTGCGGGGGTCGGGGGGCACTGAAGCTTTCTTT
cdr3_aa: CSAVRGSGGTEAFF
j_call: TRBJ1-1
v_call: TRBV20-1
clone_size: -
d_call: -

cdr3_nt: TGCGCCAGCAGCTTCGAGTGGGAGTGGTCCGGGGAGCTGTTTTTT
cdr3_aa: CASSFEWEWSGELFF
j_call: TRBJ2-2
v_call: TRBV5-1
clone_size: -
d_call: -

cdr3_nt: TGTGCCAGCAGCTCCCGGGACAGGGTGAGGGACAATGAGCAGTTCTTC
cdr3_aa: CASSSRDRVRDNEQFF
j_call: TRBJ2-1
v_call: TRBV7-6
clone_size: few
d_call: TRBD1

cdr3_nt: TGCAGTGCTATAGGGGGGGGTAAAGAGACCCAGTACTTC
cdr3_aa: CSAIGGGKETQYF
j_call: TRBJ2-5
v_call: TRBV20-1
clone_size: few
d_call: -

cdr3_nt: TGCAGTGCTAGGGGGACACCCGCCTCGGACTATGGCTACACCTTC
cdr3_aa: CSARGTPASDYGYTF
j_call: TRBJ1-2
v_call: TRBV20-1
clone_size: few
d_call: -

cdr3_nt: TGCGCCAGCAGCCCCTTGACAGGGGTAAATTCACCCCTCCACTTT
cdr3_aa: CASSPLTGVNSPLHF
j_call: TRBJ1-6
v_call: TRBV4-3
clone_size: -
d_call: TRBD1

cdr3_nt: TGTGCCAGCAGCTTCCGACGACAGAACACCGGGGAGCTGTTTTTT
cdr3_aa: CASSFRRQNTGELFF
j_call: TRBJ2-2
v_call: TRBV11-2
clone_size: -
d_call: -

cdr3_nt: TGTGCCAGCAGCTTGTCCAGCCAGTACCAAGAGGCCCAGTACTTC
cdr3_aa: CASSLSSQYQEAQYF
j_call: TRBJ2-5
v_call: TRBV7-2
clone_size: -
d_call: -

cdr3_nt: TGTGCCAGCATAGGAACCGGGACTAGCGGGCCCGAGCAGTACTTC
cdr3_aa: CASIGTGTSGPEQYF
j_call: TRBJ2-7
v_call: TRBV12-3/TRBV12-4
clone_size: few
d_call: TRBD2

cdr3_nt: TGCAGCGTTGTTCAGGGGGCCTGGGCTTTCTTT
cdr3_aa: CSVVQGAWAFF
j_call: TRBJ1-1
v_call: TRBV29-1
clone_size: few
d_call: TRBD1

cdr3_nt: TGCGCCAGCAGCCTGTTAGGTTCTAGCGGAAAAGAGACCCAGTACTTC
cdr3_aa: CASSLLGSSGKETQYF
j_call: TRBJ2-5
v_call: TRBV4-3
clone_size: -
d_call: TRBD2

cdr3_nt: TGTGCCAGCAGCTATAACCGCGGGGGTGGGGAGACCCAGTACTTC
cdr3_aa: CASSYNRGGGETQYF
j_call: TRBJ2-5
v_call: TRBV4-2
clone_size: few
d_call: TRBD2